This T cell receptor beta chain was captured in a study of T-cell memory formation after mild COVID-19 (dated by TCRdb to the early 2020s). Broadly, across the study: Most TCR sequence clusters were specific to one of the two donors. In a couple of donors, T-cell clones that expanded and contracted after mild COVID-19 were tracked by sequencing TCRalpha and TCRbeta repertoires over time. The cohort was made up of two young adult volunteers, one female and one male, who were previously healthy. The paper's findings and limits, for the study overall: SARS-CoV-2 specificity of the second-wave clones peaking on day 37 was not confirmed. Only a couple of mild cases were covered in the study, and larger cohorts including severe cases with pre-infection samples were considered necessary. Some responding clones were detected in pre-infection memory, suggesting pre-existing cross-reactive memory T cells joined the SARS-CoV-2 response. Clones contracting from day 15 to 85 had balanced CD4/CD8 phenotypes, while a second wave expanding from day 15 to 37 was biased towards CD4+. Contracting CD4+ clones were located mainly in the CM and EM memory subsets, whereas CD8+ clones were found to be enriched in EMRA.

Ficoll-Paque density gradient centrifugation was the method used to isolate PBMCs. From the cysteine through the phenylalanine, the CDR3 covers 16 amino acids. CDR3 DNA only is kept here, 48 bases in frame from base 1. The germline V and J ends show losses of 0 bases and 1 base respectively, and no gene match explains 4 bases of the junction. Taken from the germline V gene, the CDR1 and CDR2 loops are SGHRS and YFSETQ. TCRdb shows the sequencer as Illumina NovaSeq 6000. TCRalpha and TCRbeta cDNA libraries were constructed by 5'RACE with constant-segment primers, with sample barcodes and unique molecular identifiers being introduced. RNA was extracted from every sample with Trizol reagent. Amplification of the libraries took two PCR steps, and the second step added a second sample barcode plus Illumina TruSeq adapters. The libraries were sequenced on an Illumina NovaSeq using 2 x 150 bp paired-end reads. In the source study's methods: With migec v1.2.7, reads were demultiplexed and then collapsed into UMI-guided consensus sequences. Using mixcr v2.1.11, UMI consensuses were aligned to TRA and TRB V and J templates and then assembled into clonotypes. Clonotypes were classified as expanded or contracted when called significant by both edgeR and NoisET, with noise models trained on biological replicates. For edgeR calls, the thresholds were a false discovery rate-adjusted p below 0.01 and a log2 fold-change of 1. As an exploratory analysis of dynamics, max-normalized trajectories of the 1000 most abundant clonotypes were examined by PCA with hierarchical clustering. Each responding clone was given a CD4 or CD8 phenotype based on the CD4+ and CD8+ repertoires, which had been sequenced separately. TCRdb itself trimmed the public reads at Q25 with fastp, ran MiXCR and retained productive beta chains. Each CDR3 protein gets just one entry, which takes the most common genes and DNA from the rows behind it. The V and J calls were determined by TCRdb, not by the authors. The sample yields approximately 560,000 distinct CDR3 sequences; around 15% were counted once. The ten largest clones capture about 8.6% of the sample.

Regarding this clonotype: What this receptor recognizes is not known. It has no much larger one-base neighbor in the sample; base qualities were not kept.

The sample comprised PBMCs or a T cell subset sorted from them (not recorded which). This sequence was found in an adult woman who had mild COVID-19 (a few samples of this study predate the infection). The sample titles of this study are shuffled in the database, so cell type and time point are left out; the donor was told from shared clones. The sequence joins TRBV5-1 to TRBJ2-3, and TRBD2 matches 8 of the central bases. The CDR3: CASSLGNSGGTDTQYF. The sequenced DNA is TGCGCCAGCAGCTTGGGGAATAGCGGGGGCACAGATACGCAGTATTTT.